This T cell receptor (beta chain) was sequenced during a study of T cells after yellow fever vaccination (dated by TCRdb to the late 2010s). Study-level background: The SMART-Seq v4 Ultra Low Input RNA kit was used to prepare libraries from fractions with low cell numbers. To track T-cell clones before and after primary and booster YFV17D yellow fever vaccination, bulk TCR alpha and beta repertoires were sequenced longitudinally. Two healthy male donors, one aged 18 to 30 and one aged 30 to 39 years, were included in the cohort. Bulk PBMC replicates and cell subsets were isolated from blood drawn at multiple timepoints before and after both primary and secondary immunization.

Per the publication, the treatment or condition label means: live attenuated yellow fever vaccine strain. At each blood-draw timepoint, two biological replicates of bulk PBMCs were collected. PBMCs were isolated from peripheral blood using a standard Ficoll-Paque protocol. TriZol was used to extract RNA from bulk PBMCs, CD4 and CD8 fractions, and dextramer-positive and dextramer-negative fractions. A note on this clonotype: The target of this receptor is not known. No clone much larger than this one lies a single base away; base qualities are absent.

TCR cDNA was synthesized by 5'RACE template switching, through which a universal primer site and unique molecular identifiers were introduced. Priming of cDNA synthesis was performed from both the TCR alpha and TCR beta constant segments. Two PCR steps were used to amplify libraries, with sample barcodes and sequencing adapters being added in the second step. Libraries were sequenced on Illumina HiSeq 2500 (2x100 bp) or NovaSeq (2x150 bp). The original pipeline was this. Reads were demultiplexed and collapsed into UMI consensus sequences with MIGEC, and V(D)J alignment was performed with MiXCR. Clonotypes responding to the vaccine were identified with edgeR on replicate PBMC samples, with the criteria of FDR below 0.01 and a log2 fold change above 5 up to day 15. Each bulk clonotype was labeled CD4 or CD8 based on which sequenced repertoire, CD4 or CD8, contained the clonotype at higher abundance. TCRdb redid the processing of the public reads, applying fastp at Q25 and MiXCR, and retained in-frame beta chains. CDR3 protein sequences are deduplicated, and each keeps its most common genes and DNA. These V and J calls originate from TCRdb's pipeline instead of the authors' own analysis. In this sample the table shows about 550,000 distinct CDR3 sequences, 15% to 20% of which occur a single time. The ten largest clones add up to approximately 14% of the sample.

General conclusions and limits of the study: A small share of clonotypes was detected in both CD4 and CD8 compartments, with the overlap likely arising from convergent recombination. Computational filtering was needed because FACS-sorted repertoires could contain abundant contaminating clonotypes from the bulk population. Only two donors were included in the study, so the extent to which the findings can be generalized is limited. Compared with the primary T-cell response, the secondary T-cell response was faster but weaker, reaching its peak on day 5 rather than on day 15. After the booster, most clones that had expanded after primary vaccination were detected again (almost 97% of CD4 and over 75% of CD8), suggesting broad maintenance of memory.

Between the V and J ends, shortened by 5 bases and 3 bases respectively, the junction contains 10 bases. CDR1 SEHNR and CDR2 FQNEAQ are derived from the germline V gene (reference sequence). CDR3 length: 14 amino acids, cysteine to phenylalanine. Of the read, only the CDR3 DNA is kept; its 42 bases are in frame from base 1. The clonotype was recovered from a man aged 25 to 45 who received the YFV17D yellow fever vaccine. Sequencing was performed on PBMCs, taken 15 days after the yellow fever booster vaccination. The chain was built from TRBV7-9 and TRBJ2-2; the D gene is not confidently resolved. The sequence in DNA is TGTGCCAGCAGCCCCACGACGGACACCGGGGAGCTGTTTTTT. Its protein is CASSPTTDTGELFF.